Given below is one T cell receptor (beta chain) in context. Its antigen specificity is not known. Per-base quality was not reported, and no clone a single base away is much larger than it. This entry comes from a study of T cells in localized non-small cell lung cancer (dated by TCRdb to the early 2020s). General notes on the study: T cell repertoires of some 240 early-stage NSCLC patients were analyzed, with tumors being compared against uninvolved tumor-adjacent lungs. Of the NSCLC patients, 129 were male and roughly 100 were female, and the mean age was approximately 66 years. The cohort comprised under 250 treatment-naïve NSCLC patients with resected, localized lung tumors. The paper's findings and limits, for the study overall: Uninvolved tumor-adjacent lung showed the highest T cell clonality, higher than tumor, which suggests more focused antigenic responses in the uninvolved tumor-adjacent lung. Multi-region tumor sequencing was not performed, so intratumor heterogeneity could not be excluded. Higher blood T cell density associated with longer overall survival, while higher adjacent-lung clonality associated with shorter survival. A median of around 50 of the top 100 tumor clones were detected in paired uninvolved adjacent lung, and some 30 of these tumor clones were also found among the top 100 clones of the paired uninvolved adjacent lung. Because of the exploratory design, TCR variables were selected using unadjusted p-values without false-discovery rate correction.

The immunoSEQ Assay was used to sequence TCR beta CDR3 regions from DNA. Per the authors' processing: T cell density was computed as TCR beta template counts normalized to usable DNA estimated by amplifying housekeeping genes. Using the preseqR package, richness was estimated by extrapolating to 120,000 templates for tissue samples and 400,000 templates for PBMC samples. Clonality was calculated as one minus Pielou's evenness. Tissue-enriched TCRs were identified by differential abundance testing using productive amino-acid clonotypes, minimum total count 5 and alpha 0.1. The Jaccard Index and the Morisita Overlap Index were used to measure how much the repertoires overlapped between compartments. GLIPH grouped TCR beta CDR3s together with public tetramer-defined viral CDR3s, and a viral motif had to include at least three viral sequences and also show V-gene enrichment. TCRdb limited this immuneACCESS table to in-frame rearrangements with V and J called. A share of clones is missing; checked studies link under half to unresolved V genes, and the rest is unexplained. The D gene and trimming were derived from the DNA, and the V and J assignments and clone size from that table. The sample has about 59,000 clones on record, 70% to 90% of them singletons. The ten largest make up about 20% of the sample.

At diagnosis, tumor, uninvolved tumor-adjacent lung and peripheral blood were collected and then preserved as a mix of FFPE and fresh-frozen material. Blood samples were analyzed as peripheral blood mononuclear cells for TCR repertoire profiling. Specimen: peripheral blood, collected before any cancer treatment. This receptor was taken from a man aged 40-75 years with stage I squamous cell lung carcinoma.

The CDR3 has the sequence CASSYGASGMGNEQFF. The DNA sequence is as follows: TGTGCCAGCAGTTACGGAGCTAGCGGGATGGGAAATGAGCAGTTCTTC. The chain joins TRBV6-6 to TRBJ2-1; 9 central nucleotides agree with TRBD2. Measured from the cysteine to the phenylalanine, the CDR3 is 16 residues long. Only the CDR3 portion is preserved as DNA: 48 bases, with reading frame beginning at the first base. Here V drops 2 bases and J drops 7 bases, and the junction holds 9 bases not matched to any gene. CDR1 MNHNY and CDR2 SVGAGI are derived from the germline V gene (reference sequence).